The 22 T cell receptor beta chains below come from one sample, sequenced in a study of post-analysis software for immune sequencing data. Study outcomes and limitations: Five or six TRBV segments, TRBV5-6, TRBV5-1 and TRBV20-1 among them, were found more frequent in patients than controls.

Tagging with unique molecular identifiers was a feature of the TCR beta cDNA libraries. TCRdb reanalysed the PCR reads using MiXCR and keeps one entry per CDR3 protein. The data contain hundreds of thousands of distinct CDR3 sequences, roughly 38% of them singletons. Their recognized antigens are unknown. Source material: blood. These receptor sequences come from a girl aged 10-17 years with multiple sclerosis.

The gene calls are TRBV5-8 and TRBJ2-3; TRBD2 agrees at 12 bases. The CDR3 is made up of 17 amino acids. The V gene's germline CDR1 is SGHTS and CDR2 YDEGEE. V shed 4 bases and J 0 bases; nucleotides not matched to a gene: 6. Here the CDR3 reads CASSHGTSGSSTDTQYF. CDR3 coding DNA: TGTGCCAGCAGCCACGGGACTAGCGGGTCTAGCACAGATACGCAGTATTTT.

This clonotype was picked up a small number of times. V and J are TRBV4-1 and TRBJ1-4; D possibly corresponds to TRBD1 (5 bases). The CDR3 loop spans 17 amino acids. Germline V lookup: CDR1 MGHRA, CDR2 YSYEKL. Between the trimmed V and J ends, which lost 4 bases and 8 bases, there was a span of 23 bases. This CDR3 reads CASSPRPRFGGLEKLFF. The CDR3 nucleotides are TGCGCCAGCAGCCCGAGACCCCGATTCGGGGGATTAGAAAAACTGTTTTTT.

The chain joins TRBV5-1 to TRBJ2-5, with 10 bases fitting TRBD1. With the DNA end fitting TRBJ2-7 better, the J assignment may be wrong. This CDR3 spans 15 amino acids. The germline CDR1 and CDR2 sequences are SGHRS and YFSETQ. CDR3 protein: CASRDPGQGIHEQYF. In DNA, the CDR3 is TGCGCCAGCAGAGATCCGGGACAGGGGATCCACGAGCAGTACTTC.

This clonotype turned up a few times. The genes are TRBV5-4 and TRBJ2-1, with a weak D call TRBD2 (5 bases). The CDR3 is 15 residues long. Germline CDR1 reads SGHNT; CDR2 reads YYREEE (reference sequence). Trimming shortened V by 0 bases and J by 4 bases, and 11 bases separated the two germline ends. DNA of the CDR3: TGTGCCAGCAGCTTGGGACGGGATCCTTACAATGAGCAGTTCTTC. It specifies CASSLGRDPYNEQFF.

This clonotype appeared a few times. The chain carries TRBV7-9 and TRBJ2-1; tentatively, D is TRBD1 (5 bases). The CDR3 totals 16 residues. Trimming stripped 4 bases from V and 1 base from J, with 14 bases between. Germline CDR1 reads SEHNR; CDR2 reads FQNEAQ (reference sequence). The CDR3 sequence is CASSSLRQTSYNEQFF. The CDR3 bases are TGTGCCAGCAGCTCACTCCGACAGACGTCCTACAATGAGCAGTTCTTC.

The chain links TRBV6-5 to TRBJ1-6, with D possibly matching TRBD1 (5 bases). This CDR3 has 13 amino acids. The germline gives CDR1 MNHEY, CDR2 SVGAGI. Trimming left V 6 bases short and J 9 bases short, with 12 bases between. The CDR3 reads CASSRFGGSPLHF. CDR3 in DNA: TGTGCCAGCAGCCGCTTCGGGGGTTCACCCCTCCACTTT.

V gene TRBV12-3 or TRBV12-4 combines with J gene TRBJ1-1; TRBD1 might be the D (5 bases). The CDR3 sequence is 12 residues long. V was trimmed by 11 bases and J by 1 base, leaving 11 bases between them. The CDR3 DNA follows: TGTGCCGGAAGCACAGGGAACACTGAAGCTTTCTTT. This sequence encodes CAGSTGNTEAFF.

As to this clonotype: A junction boundary mismatches the germline segment, possibly from a read error. V and J are TRBV20-1 and TRBJ2-4; D is ambiguous. This CDR3 has 11 amino acids. Germline V gene sequence: CDR1 DFQATT, CDR2 SNEGSKA (reference sequence). In DNA form, the CDR3 reads TGCAGTGCTACCTACGGAAACATTCGGTACTTC. Translated: CSATYGNIRYF.

This clonotype has only a few counts. The chain has TRBV6-5 and TRBJ2-5; TRBD2 might be the D (7 bases). V shed 4 bases and J shed 5 bases, with 17 bases lying between them. The germline CDR1 and CDR2 sequences are MNHEY and SVGAGI. The CDR3 has 15 residues. Here the CDR3 reads CASSLGGPLGETQYF. DNA for the CDR3: TGTGCCAGCAGTTTGGGGGGGCCCCTCGGGGAGACCCAGTACTTC.

Only a few counts were recorded for this clonotype. The V call is TRBV29-1, the J call TRBJ1-1, with TRBD1 matching over 11 bases. This CDR3 spans 14 amino acids. Germline values: CDR1 SQVTM, CDR2 ANQGSEA. With V trimmed by 3 bases and J by 1 base, 1 base remained unmatched. CDR3 amino acids: CSVEGTGGNTEAFF. In nucleotides, the CDR3 is TGCAGCGTTGAGGGGACAGGGGGGAACACTGAAGCTTTCTTT.

The gene calls are TRBV5-1 and TRBJ1-1; 8 bases agree with TRBD1. The CDR3 consists of 13 residues. V dropped 4 bases and J dropped 5; count of bases not matched to a gene: 4. Germline CDR1 is SGHRS and CDR2 is YFSETQ. DNA for the CDR3: TGCGCCAGCAGCAGCCGGGACAGGACTGAAGCTTTCTTT. The encoded protein is CASSSRDRTEAFF. Using reference TRBV5-1 and TRBJ1-1 for the parts outside the CDR3, the full variable domain is KAGVTQTPRYLIKTRGQQVTLSCSPISGHRSVSWYQQTPGQGLQFLFEYFSETQRNKGNFPGRFSGRQFSNSRSEMNVSTLELGDSALYLCASSSRDRTEAFFGQGTRLTVV.

This chain connects TRBV28 to TRBJ1-2; D may be TRBD1 (5 bases). In germline, CDR1 is MDHEN, CDR2 SYDVKM. Trimming removed 4 bases from V and 9 bases from J, with 15 bases in between. This CDR3 contains 13 residues. The CDR3 is CASSSRDAGRYTF. CDR3 nucleotide sequence: TGTGCCAGCAGTTCAAGGGACGCGGGGCGCTACACCTTC.

This clonotype was observed a handful of times. This sequence joins TRBV5-1 and TRBJ2-5, with no clear D. The germline V gene has CDR1 SGHRS and CDR2 YFSETQ. V gave up 0 bases and J gave up 1 base, with 7 bases separating them. The CDR3 sequence is 14 residues long. The CDR3 is CASSLEWVQETQYF. The CDR3 DNA follows: TGCGCCAGCAGCTTGGAGTGGGTCCAAGAGACCCAGTACTTC.

This clonotype has more than one count but fewer than ten. The rearrangement joins TRBV5-1 to TRBJ1-2; possible D gene TRBD1, 5 bases. Germline V CDR1 and CDR2: SGHRS, YFSETQ. V was cut by 1 base and J by 6 bases, with 19 bases left in between. CDR3 length: 16 amino acids. This CDR3 is CASSLTGGSGRHGYTF. For the CDR3, the DNA is TGCGCCAGCAGCTTGACTGGGGGATCAGGGCGTCATGGCTACACCTTC.

The chain carries TRBV7-2 and TRBJ1-1; tentatively, D is TRBD1 (5 bases). V was clipped by 5 bases and J by 7 bases, with 14 bases between them. CDR3 length: 13 amino acids. Germline CDR1 is SGHTA and CDR2 is FQGNSA. The CDR3 bases are TGTGCCAGCAGCCCGCAGGGTCTTGGTGAAGCTTTCTTT. This translates into CASSPQGLGEAFF.

This clonotype showed up just a few times. This chain connects TRBV10-3 to TRBJ1-1; a possible D gene is TRBD1 (5 bases). Germline lookup yields CDR1 ENHRY and CDR2 SYGVKD. The CDR3 consists of 11 residues. Trimming stripped 4 bases from V and 7 bases from J, with 7 bases between. In nucleotides, the CDR3 is TGTGCCATCAGTGCAGGGTTTGAAGCTTTCTTT. Translated, it gives CAISAGFEAFF.

This clonotype was recorded a few times. The gene calls are TRBV2 and TRBJ1-5, with no clear D. The CDR3 contains 15 residues. V lost 1 base, J lost 0 bases, and 7 bases lay in between. Germline V gene data show CDR1 as SNHLY and CDR2 as FYNNEI. For the CDR3, the DNA is TGTGCCAGCAGTGAAGACCGACTTAGCAATCAGCCCCAGCATTTT. Its protein is CASSEDRLSNQPQHF. Supplemented by reference TRBV2 and TRBJ1-5, the full variable domain reads EPEVTQTPSHQVTQMGQEVILRCVPISNHLYFYWYRQILGQKVEFLVSFYNNEISEKSEIFDDQFSVERPDGSNFTLKIRSTKLEDSAMYFCASSEDRLSNQPQHFGDGTRLSIL.

This chain uses TRBV6-5 with TRBJ2-5, with D perhaps TRBD1 or TRBD2 (7 bases each). V shed 4 bases and J shed 13 bases, with 22 bases lying between them. Germline CDR1 is MNHEY and CDR2 is SVGAGI. The length of the CDR3 is 14 residues. In DNA, the CDR3 is TGTGCCAGCAGTTCAGGGGGGGCCCCCTACGAGCGGTACTTC. Amino acid sequence: CASSSGGAPYERYF.

This clonotype was seen a few times. This chain links TRBV20-1 with TRBJ1-5; no reliable D call. Trimming shortened V by 3 bases and J by 7 bases, and 16 bases separated the two germline ends. The CDR3 has 14 amino acids. Germline-derived CDR1 and CDR2 are DFQATT and SNEGSKA (reference sequence). CDR3 sequence reads: CSARDPAGSQPQHF. CDR3 in DNA: TGCAGTGCTAGGGACCCTGCAGGTAGCCAGCCCCAGCATTTT.

The chain has TRBV7-8 and TRBJ2-3; D may be TRBD2 (6 bases). Germline V gene data show CDR1 as SGHVS and CDR2 as FQNEAQ. Trimming took 4 bases from V and 5 from J, leaving 19 bases between them. The CDR3 runs to 16 residues. The DNA for the CDR3 is TGTGCCAGCAGCTCCTTATTGGGAATTAGCGGAGATACGCAGTATTTT. It is translated as CASSSLLGISGDTQYF.

The rearrangement links TRBV10-3 to TRBJ2-3; TRBD2 aligns across 8 bases. The germline gives CDR1 ENHRY, CDR2 SYGVKD. With V trimmed by 0 bases and J by 5 bases, 4 bases remained unmatched. This CDR3 is built from 15 residues. CDR3 nucleotides: TGTGCCATCAGTGAGTCTAGCGGGGTTCAAGATACGCAGTATTTT. It yields the protein CAISESSGVQDTQYF.

The chain couples TRBV5-1 to TRBJ2-2, with no clear D. Trimming took off 3 bases at V and 4 bases at J, with 7 bases between the two ends. The CDR3 totals 13 residues. CDR1 SGHRS and CDR2 YFSETQ come from the germline V gene. CDR3 sequence: CASSSQFTGELFF. The CDR3 DNA follows: TGCGCCAGCAGCTCACAGTTCACCGGGGAGCTGTTTTTT. The full variable domain, completed using reference TRBV5-1 and TRBJ2-2, is KAGVTQTPRYLIKTRGQQVTLSCSPISGHRSVSWYQQTPGQGLQFLFEYFSETQRNKGNFPGRFSGRQFSNSRSEMNVSTLELGDSALYLCASSSQFTGELFFGEGSRLTVL.